This is a list of T cell receptor beta chains from one sample in a study of cytomegalovirus exposure and HLA in healthy donors. Libraries were prepared by immunoSEQ multiplex PCR; TCRdb keeps only in-frame clonotypes and omits some of them. The sample shows some 130,000 clones, around 77% of them seen only once. The sequencing input was PBMCs. The receptors come from a male donor in good health and CMV-seropositive. Each CDR3 is given with its conserved first and last residue. A D gene is named only where the DNA matches it firmly. A clone size is listed for some rows: how often the clone was seen (once, few, many), or a class if it is expanded.

D: -; J: TRBJ2-3; V: TRBV14; size: -; CDR3: CASSQINTQYF; DNA: TGTGCCAGCAGCCAAATAAATACGCAGTATTTT
D: -; J: TRBJ2-3; V: TRBV2; size: few; CDR3: CASSVRGGGTQYF; DNA: TGTGCCAGCAGTGTGCGTGGGGGCGGTACGCAGTATTTT
D: -; J: TRBJ2-3; V: TRBV2; size: -; CDR3: CASIAPSVTQYF; DNA: TGTGCCAGTATAGCGCCCTCAGTGACGCAGTATTTT
D: -; J: TRBJ2-7; V: TRBV6-1; size: -; CDR3: CASSERIATYEQYF; DNA: TGTGCCAGCAGTGAAAGAATAGCTACCTACGAGCAGTACTTC
D: -; J: TRBJ2-5; V: TRBV7-8; size: -; CDR3: CASSPYREETQYF; DNA: TGTGCCAGCAGCCCTTACAGGGAAGAGACCCAGTACTTC
D: -; J: TRBJ1-4; V: TRBV5-1; size: -; CDR3: CASSLMNAGNEKLFF; DNA: TGCGCCAGCAGCTTAATGAACGCCGGGAATGAAAAACTGTTTTTT
D: TRBD1; J: TRBJ2-3; V: TRBV7-3; size: -; CDR3: CASSRDRVADTQYF; DNA: TGTGCCAGCAGCCGGGACAGGGTGGCAGATACGCAGTATTTT
D: TRBD2; J: TRBJ2-1; V: TRBV9; size: few; CDR3: CASSVGGGTSGGNEQFF; DNA: TGTGCCAGCAGCGTAGGGGGTGGGACTAGCGGAGGCAATGAGCAGTTCTTC
D: -; J: TRBJ2-3; V: TRBV27; size: -; CDR3: CASSLAYTDTQYF; DNA: TGTGCCAGCAGTTTGGCTTACACAGATACGCAGTATTTT
D: TRBD2; J: TRBJ2-1; V: TRBV27; size: -; CDR3: CASSPVRGGGFYEQFF; DNA: TGTGCCAGCAGTCCCGTTCGGGGCGGGGGGTTCTATGAGCAGTTCTTC
D: -; J: TRBJ1-4; V: TRBV18; size: -; CDR3: CASSPREGKANEKLFF; DNA: TGTGCCAGCTCACCAAGGGAGGGAAAGGCTAATGAAAAACTGTTTTTT
D: -; J: TRBJ1-2; V: TRBV18; size: -; CDR3: CASSAGWVYTF; DNA: TGTGCCAGCTCGGCAGGGTGGGTCTACACCTTC
D: TRBD1; J: TRBJ1-5; V: TRBV28; size: -; CDR3: CASSLRDSYNQPQHF; DNA: TGTGCCAGCAGTCTGAGGGACAGCTACAATCAGCCCCAGCATTTT
D: TRBD2; J: TRBJ2-1; V: TRBV7-9; size: -; CDR3: CASSPLGLAGDYEQFF; DNA: TGTGCCAGCAGCCCCCTCGGACTAGCGGGGGACTATGAGCAGTTCTTC
D: -; J: TRBJ2-7; V: TRBV7-2; size: -; CDR3: CASSRHGSYEQYF; DNA: TGTGCCAGCAGCCGCCACGGTTCCTACGAGCAGTACTTC
D: TRBD1; J: TRBJ1-1; V: TRBV7-2; size: few; CDR3: CASSPSGTGAIEAFF; DNA: TGTGCCAGCAGCCCCAGTGGGACAGGTGCTATTGAAGCTTTCTTT
D: TRBD1; J: TRBJ1-2; V: TRBV28; size: -; CDR3: CASRTGLGGYTF; DNA: TGTGCCAGCAGGACAGGGTTAGGTGGCTACACCTTC
D: -; J: TRBJ2-5; V: TRBV7-9; size: -; CDR3: CASSSAGSETQYF; DNA: TGTGCCAGCAGCTCAGCAGGGAGTGAGACCCAGTACTTC
D: TRBD1; J: TRBJ1-2; V: TRBV11-1; size: once; CDR3: CASSPQGGLSYTF; DNA: TGTGCCAGCAGCCCCCAGGGGGGCTTGAGCTACACCTTC
D: TRBD2; J: TRBJ2-1; V: TRBV7-6; size: -; CDR3: CASTTGRFNEQFF; DNA: TGTGCCAGCACGACCGGGAGGTTCAATGAGCAGTTCTTC
D: -; J: TRBJ1-1; V: TRBV7-9; size: -; CDR3: CSSSLQAGSTEAFF; DNA: TGTTCCAGCAGCCTTCAGGCGGGGAGCACTGAAGCTTTCTTT
D: TRBD2; J: TRBJ2-7; V: TRBV6-5; size: -; CDR3: CASSWTSGRAGYEQYF; DNA: TGTGCCAGCAGTTGGACTAGCGGGAGGGCCGGTTACGAGCAGTACTTC
D: -; J: TRBJ1-2; V: TRBV5-4; size: few; CDR3: CASSFVEGVGYTF; DNA: TGTGCCAGCAGCTTCGTAGAGGGTGTCGGCTACACCTTC
D: TRBD1; J: TRBJ2-7; V: TRBV7-3; size: once; CDR3: CASRLRGGTGEQYF; DNA: TGTGCCAGCAGGCTAAGAGGGGGCACCGGCGAGCAGTACTTC
D: TRBD2; J: TRBJ2-7; V: TRBV19; size: -; CDR3: CASSMGGAYEQYF; DNA: TGTGCCAGTAGTATGGGAGGGGCCTACGAGCAGTACTTC
D: TRBD1; J: TRBJ1-6; V: TRBV7-8; size: -; CDR3: CASSVFRDRVNSPLHF; DNA: TGTGCCAGCAGCGTCTTTCGGGACAGGGTGAATTCACCCCTCCACTTT
D: -; J: TRBJ2-7; V: TRBV2; size: -; CDR3: CASSGPPQGYEQYF; DNA: TGTGCCAGCAGTGGTCCCCCCCAGGGCTACGAGCAGTACTTC
D: -; J: TRBJ2-3; V: TRBV5-4; size: -; CDR3: CASRDWTVTDTQYF; DNA: TGTGCCAGCCGTGACTGGACAGTCACAGATACGCAGTATTTT
D: TRBD2; J: TRBJ2-3; V: TRBV19; size: -; CDR3: CASSPRMGGVTDTQYF; DNA: TGTGCCAGTAGTCCAAGGATGGGAGGGGTCACAGATACGCAGTATTTT
D: -; J: TRBJ2-7; V: TRBV18; size: few; CDR3: CASSSGADYEQYF; DNA: TGTGCCAGCTCATCAGGGGCGGACTACGAGCAGTACTTC
D: -; J: TRBJ2-2; V: TRBV9; size: -; CDR3: CASSVDAGTNTGELFF; DNA: TGTGCCAGCAGCGTAGACGCGGGCACGAACACCGGGGAGCTGTTTTTT
D: TRBD2; J: TRBJ2-7; V: TRBV5-4; size: -; CDR3: CASSSPTSGRAYEQYF; DNA: TGTGCCAGCAGCTCCCCGACTAGCGGGAGGGCTTACGAGCAGTACTTC
D: TRBD2; J: TRBJ2-1; V: TRBV2; size: -; CDR3: CASSPRLARSSYNEQFF; DNA: TGTGCCAGCAGCCCAAGACTAGCGAGGAGCTCCTACAATGAGCAGTTCTTC
D: -; J: TRBJ2-1; V: TRBV6-7; size: -; CDR3: CASSFPGPGVKNCNEQFF; DNA: TGTGCCAGCAGTTTCCCTGGACCGGGGGTAAAGAACTGCAATGAGCAGTTCTTC
D: -; J: TRBJ1-5; V: TRBV4-1; size: -; CDR3: CASSHPGQSNQPQHF; DNA: TGCGCCAGCAGCCACCCCGGACAGTCCAATCAGCCCCAGCATTTT
D: TRBD1; J: TRBJ2-1; V: TRBV11-1; size: -; CDR3: CASSLAGGQVADEQFF; DNA: TGTGCCAGCAGCTTAGCAGGTGGACAGGTGGCCGATGAGCAGTTCTTC
D: TRBD2; J: TRBJ2-2; V: TRBV13; size: -; CDR3: CASRAVAGGPSVGELFF; DNA: TGTGCCAGCAGAGCCGTAGCGGGAGGGCCTAGCGTCGGGGAGCTGTTTTTT
D: TRBD2; J: TRBJ2-5; V: TRBV15; size: -; CDR3: CAASRAAGAGQETQYF; DNA: TGTGCCGCCAGCAGAGCAGCGGGAGCTGGGCAAGAGACCCAGTACTTC
D: TRBD2; J: TRBJ2-1; V: TRBV5-1; size: -; CDR3: CASSRLAGGSYNEQFF; DNA: TGCGCCAGCAGTAGACTAGCGGGAGGATCCTACAATGAGCAGTTCTTC
D: -; J: TRBJ1-5; V: TRBV5-6; size: -; CDR3: CASSLAGDQPQHF; DNA: TGTGCCAGCAGCTTGGCAGGGGATCAGCCCCAGCATTTT
D: TRBD1; J: TRBJ2-2; V: TRBV28; size: -; CDR3: CASRGSFDDRGFLTGELFF; DNA: TGTGCCAGCAGGGGTTCGTTCGATGACAGGGGGTTCCTAACCGGGGAGCTGTTTTTT
D: -; J: TRBJ1-2; V: TRBV18; size: -; CDR3: CASSLEIRDPYGGYTF; DNA: TGTGCCAGCTCGCTGGAAATCAGGGATCCCTATGGTGGCTACACCTTC
D: TRBD1; J: TRBJ1-1; V: TRBV11-3; size: once; CDR3: CASSPGGDSNTEAFF; DNA: TGTGCCAGCAGCCCAGGGGGTGACAGTAACACTGAAGCTTTCTTT
D: -; J: TRBJ2-3; V: TRBV27; size: -; CDR3: CASRTKQGSPTDTQYF; DNA: TGTGCCAGCAGAACTAAACAGGGATCCCCCACAGATACGCAGTATTTT
D: -; J: TRBJ1-5; V: TRBV28; size: -; CDR3: CASSQSVRGLRSPQHF; DNA: TGTGCCAGCAGTCAATCCGTCAGGGGATTGCGTTCGCCCCAGCATTTT
D: TRBD1; J: TRBJ2-5; V: TRBV11-2; size: -; CDR3: CASSLGDRAWETQYF; DNA: TGTGCCAGCAGCTTAGGGGACAGAGCGTGGGAGACCCAGTACTTC
D: TRBD1; J: TRBJ1-5; V: TRBV7-8; size: -; CDR3: CASSLARIAGTGNRQPQHF; DNA: TGTGCCAGCAGCTTAGCGCGTATAGCCGGGACAGGGAATCGTCAGCCCCAGCATTTT
D: -; J: TRBJ1-5; V: TRBV18; size: -; CDR3: CASSEGVQWPQHF; DNA: TGTGCCAGCTCAGAGGGGGTCCAATGGCCCCAGCATTTT
D: TRBD2; J: TRBJ2-1; V: TRBV19; size: once; CDR3: CASSIWGGLAGKSYEQFF; DNA: TGTGCCAGTAGTATATGGGGAGGACTAGCGGGTAAATCGTATGAGCAGTTCTTC
D: TRBD1; J: TRBJ1-2; V: TRBV6-1; size: -; CDR3: CASSEGTGGGYTF; DNA: TGTGCCAGCAGTGAAGGGACAGGCGGTGGCTACACCTTC
D: TRBD1; J: TRBJ1-2; V: TRBV18; size: -; CDR3: CASSPREGARHGYTF; DNA: TGTGCCAGCTCACCACGAGAGGGGGCGCGCCATGGCTACACCTTC
D: -; J: TRBJ1-2; V: TRBV6-5; size: -; CDR3: CASSYSAGPYGYTF; DNA: TGTGCCAGCAGTTACTCGGCAGGGCCCTATGGCTACACCTTC
D: TRBD1; J: TRBJ1-5; V: TRBV6-4; size: -; CDR3: CASDSRTGQLNQPQHF; DNA: TGTGCCAGCGACTCCCGGACAGGGCAACTCAATCAGCCCCAGCATTTT
D: -; J: TRBJ2-1; V: TRBV7-9; size: -; CDR3: CASSSPRHIERGDEQFF; DNA: TGTGCCAGCAGTTCCCCAAGGCACATTGAAAGGGGCGATGAGCAGTTCTTC
D: -; J: TRBJ2-1; V: TRBV6-5; size: -; CDR3: CASSLRVIGYNEQFF; DNA: TGTGCCAGCAGTCTCAGGGTAATTGGGTACAATGAGCAGTTCTTC
D: -; J: TRBJ2-7; V: TRBV9; size: -; CDR3: CASSLSGWDEQYF; DNA: TGTGCCAGCAGCCTATCCGGGTGGGACGAGCAGTACTTC
D: TRBD1; J: TRBJ1-5; V: TRBV18; size: few; CDR3: CASSEWTGAGNQPQHF; DNA: TGTGCCAGCTCAGAGTGGACAGGGGCCGGCAATCAGCCCCAGCATTTT
D: TRBD1; J: TRBJ2-2; V: TRBV7-3; size: -; CDR3: CASRDRANTGELFF; DNA: TGTGCCAGCAGAGACAGGGCGAACACCGGGGAGCTGTTTTTT
D: -; J: TRBJ2-1; V: TRBV7-8; size: -; CDR3: CASSLNSYNGQFF; DNA: TGTGCCAGCAGCTTAAACAGCTACAATGGGCAGTTCTTC